This TCR beta chain emerged from a study of blood T cell repertoires in COVID-19. Across the study: COVID-19 samples from acute and convalescent phases originated in the United States, Italy and Spain.

V dropped 2 bases and J dropped 4 bases, with 15 bases sitting between them. The CDR3 length is 15 residues. Germline assignment: CDR1 MNHEY and CDR2 SVGEGT. A Seattle source enrolled patients during active infection and followed them longitudinally. Original data processing: Reference gene primer amplification gave nucleated cell count estimates. The protocol was immunoSEQ multiplex PCR, while the TCRdb copy is restricted to in-frame clones and leaves out a portion. V and J calls and clone size are those listed in that table; D and trimming were worked out from the DNA. Seen here are under 200,000 clones, around 87% observed once, and the top ten hold 0.58%.

The V gene is TRBV6-2 or TRBV6-3, the J gene TRBJ2-7; D gene uncertain. The clonotype was recovered from a man between 60 and 70 years old with COVID-19, enrolled during active disease. The source material was peripheral blood. CDR3 coding DNA: TGTGCCAGCAGTTACGGCCCTCCCTGGTTTTACGAGCAGTACTTC. It yields the protein CASSYGPPWFYEQYF.